This TCR beta chain was observed in a study of blood T cell repertoires in COVID-19. Study details: Specimens from acute and convalescent COVID-19 originated in the United States, Italy and Spain. T cells, B-cell-depleted T cells, or PBMCs provided the cDNA or gDNA that served as material.

As handled by the study authors: Using reference gene primer amplification, nucleated cell counts were estimated. Profiling relied on immunoSEQ multiplex PCR, and the TCRdb table lists in-frame clones only, not all of them. The V and J calls and the clone size are those of that table, but D and trimming were determined from the DNA. This table has under 350,000 clones, 75% to 90% appearing once. The ends were cut back, 4 bases at V and 4 bases at J, with 13 bases in the middle. The CDR3 runs 15 residues. Germline CDR1 is MGHRA and CDR2 is YSYEKL. In this sample, this clone turned up once. The receptor comes from a middle-aged man with acute or convalescent COVID-19. This sequence joins TRBV4-1 and TRBJ2-2, with D maybe TRBD1 (6 bases). The sample comprised peripheral blood. This CDR3 is CASSLRTAGTGELFF. The DNA for the CDR3 is TGCGCCAGCAGCCTACGGACAGCCGGCACCGGGGAGCTGTTTTTT.